These T cell receptor beta chains were read from a single sample in a study of T-cell reconstitution after alpha-beta-depleted transplantation in children. TCRdb re-analysed the PCR reads in MiXCR, keeping a single row per CDR3 protein. The sample consists of about 500,000 distinct CDR3 sequences, over 10% of them appearing once. Sequenced here: PBMCs, mostly from graft donor cells, sampled 180 days after TCRalphabeta/CD19-depleted stem cell transplant. The receptor source for this set is a female patient younger than 10 who had a stem cell transplant for aplastic anemia, so the T cells may come from the graft donor. CDR3s include the opening cysteine and the closing phenylalanine or tryptophan. The D gene is left open where the match is weak. The listing skips clone size in some rows; elsewhere it reads once, few, many or a size class.

v_gene,j_gene,len,abundance,d_gene,CDR3nt,CDR3aa
TRBV29-1,TRBJ2-2,16,NA,NA,TGCAGCGTTAGGTCCAGGGACCCGACCAACACCGGGGAGCTGTTTTTT,CSVRSRDPTNTGELFF
TRBV7-9,TRBJ2-2,15,few,NA,TGTGCCAGCAGCCCCCGAAGGGCTAGCCCCGGGGAGCTGTTTTTT,CASSPRRASPGELFF
TRBV5-1,TRBJ2-5,14,NA,NA,TGCGCCAGCAGCTCACTACTACGCCCAGAGACCCAGTACTTC,CASSSLLRPETQYF
TRBV6-2/TRBV6-3,TRBJ2-2,17,NA,TRBD2,TGTGCCAGCAGTTCCCCAACTAGCGGGAGAAGTATGGGGGAGCTGTTTTTT,CASSSPTSGRSMGELFF
TRBV28,TRBJ1-2,14,many,TRBD1,TGTGCCAGCAGTCCCCGGGACAGGGCCCATGGCTACACCTTC,CASSPRDRAHGYTF
TRBV7-8,TRBJ2-7,18,few,TRBD2,TGTGCCAGCAGCTTTGGACTAGCGGGAGCCCAAAAAGCCTACGAGCAGTACTTC,CASSFGLAGAQKAYEQYF
TRBV12-3/TRBV12-4,TRBJ1-5,16,NA,TRBD1,TGTGCCAGCAGTCATTCGGACAGGACGATCCGTCAGCCCCAGCATTTT,CASSHSDRTIRQPQHF
TRBV7-2,TRBJ2-4,11,NA,NA,TGTGCCAGCAGCTTAAACAACATTCAGTACTTC,CASSLNNIQYF
TRBV12-3/TRBV12-4,TRBJ1-1,14,NA,NA,TGTGCCAGCAGTTTAGAGGGTGAGAGAACTGAAGCTTTCTTT,CASSLEGERTEAFF
TRBV12-3/TRBV12-4,TRBJ2-1,16,many,TRBD2,TGTGCCAGCAGTCCCCGCGGAGCGGGGGGGAACAATGAGCAGTTCTTC,CASSPRGAGGNNEQFF
TRBV28,TRBJ1-4,14,NA,NA,TGTGCCAGCGCAGACCGGGCCCCGCCCGAAAAACTGTTTTTT,CASADRAPPEKLFF
TRBV27,TRBJ1-5,15,few,NA,TGTGCCAGCACCCTTTTAGGCAGCTACAATCAGCCCCAGCATTTT,CASTLLGSYNQPQHF
TRBV27,TRBJ2-3,15,few,NA,TGTGCCAGCAGTCTCTGGGACCGAACCACAGATACGCAGTATTTT,CASSLWDRTTDTQYF
TRBV7-2,TRBJ2-1,11,NA,NA,TGTGCCAGCAGCTTATCGAGGGAGCAGTTCTTC,CASSLSREQFF
TRBV20-1,TRBJ2-2,17,NA,NA,TGCAGTGCTAGAGAGTTGCGGTACAGGGATTCAACCGGGGAGCTGTTTTTT,CSARELRYRDSTGELFF
TRBV4-1,TRBJ2-1,16,NA,TRBD2,TGCGCCAGCAGCTTCCAACTAGCGGGAGTGTACAATGAGCAGTTCTTC,CASSFQLAGVYNEQFF
TRBV29-1,TRBJ2-3,14,many,TRBD1,TGCAGCGTCGCCGAGGGACAGGTCACAGATACGCAGTATTTT,CSVAEGQVTDTQYF
TRBV7-2,TRBJ2-7,14,NA,TRBD1,TGTGCCAGCAGCTTGAGGGGACAGGAGGCCGAGCAGTACTTC,CASSLRGQEAEQYF
TRBV7-8,TRBJ2-1,18,NA,TRBD2,TGTGCCAGCAGCTTAGCCCGCTTTAGCGGGGACTCCTACAATGAGCAGTTCTTC,CASSLARFSGDSYNEQFF
TRBV5-1,TRBJ1-4,15,NA,NA,TGCGCCAGCAGCTTGGGGCCCCAACGGGGTGAAAAACTGTTTTTT,CASSLGPQRGEKLFF
TRBV7-2,TRBJ1-6,12,NA,TRBD1,TGTGCCAGCAGCCACGACAGGGGTACCCTCCACTTT,CASSHDRGTLHF
TRBV27,TRBJ2-2,16,NA,TRBD2,TGTGCCAGCAGTTTTACTAGCGGGAGCCCGCCCGGGGAGCTGTTTTTT,CASSFTSGSPPGELFF
TRBV27,TRBJ2-3,17,few,TRBD1,TGTGCCAGCAGTTCCCGACCGGACAGGGGGCACGCAGATACGCAGTATTTT,CASSSRPDRGHADTQYF
TRBV28,TRBJ2-6,16,many,NA,TGTGCCAGCAGTCCCCCAGGACAATCTGGGGCCAACGTCCTGACTTTC,CASSPPGQSGANVLTF
TRBV5-1,TRBJ1-1,14,few,TRBD1,TGCGCCAGCAGCACGGACAGGACCAAACCTGAAGCTTTCTTT,CASSTDRTKPEAFF
TRBV29-1,TRBJ1-1,14,many,NA,TGCAGCGTTGAAGATCCCAGGGGTGTCACTGAAGCTTTCTTT,CSVEDPRGVTEAFF
TRBV29-1,TRBJ1-2,12,NA,NA,TGCAGCGTTGAGTTGGTCTCGTATGGCTACACCTTC,CSVELVSYGYTF
TRBV9,TRBJ1-2,13,NA,NA,TGTGCCAGCAGCGTAGGAGCATTACGTTGCTACACCTTC,CASSVGALRCYTF
TRBV28,TRBJ2-1,16,many,TRBD2,TGTGCCAGCACGCCGAGGGGGAGCGGGAGGCCCGATGAGCAGTTCTTC,CASTPRGSGRPDEQFF
TRBV7-8,TRBJ1-2,13,NA,NA,TGTGCCAGCAGCTTCAGGGGTTCGGAAGGCTACACCTTC,CASSFRGSEGYTF
TRBV15,TRBJ1-3,18,few,NA,TGTGCCACCAGCAGAGGAGTACTTGGGGGCATGGCTGGAAACACCATATATTTT,CATSRGVLGGMAGNTIYF
TRBV6-2/TRBV6-3,TRBJ2-3,14,NA,NA,TGTGCCAGCAGGAGACTAGGAGGCACAGATACGCAGTATTTT,CASRRLGGTDTQYF
TRBV6-2/TRBV6-3,TRBJ2-5,15,NA,NA,TGTGCCAGCAGCTACCGGGCCAGGGAGCAAGAGACCCAGTACTTC,CASSYRAREQETQYF
TRBV28,TRBJ1-6,16,many,NA,TGTGCCAGCAGCCTGGGGGGGGGAACTAGAAATTCACCCCTCCACTTT,CASSLGGGTRNSPLHF
TRBV6-2/TRBV6-3,TRBJ2-3,12,NA,NA,TGTGCCAGCATCCCGACGTGGGGGACGCAGTATTTT,CASIPTWGTQYF
TRBV15,TRBJ1-5,12,NA,NA,TGTGCCACCAGCAGAGCGAATCAGCCCCAGCATTTT,CATSRANQPQHF
TRBV15,TRBJ1-2,15,NA,NA,TGTGCCACCAGCGGCGACCGGGACGGAATCTATGGCTACACCTTC,CATSGDRDGIYGYTF
TRBV11-2,TRBJ2-7,14,few,NA,TGTGCCAGCAGCCCCCCGGCAGGGTGGTACGAGCAGTACTTC,CASSPPAGWYEQYF
TRBV9,TRBJ1-1,14,NA,TRBD1,TGTGCCAGCAGCGCCCGGACAGGACTCTCTGAAGCTTTCTTT,CASSARTGLSEAFF
TRBV6-1,TRBJ2-1,14,NA,NA,TGTGCCAGCAGTGGGGGGCGACGGGGGAATGAGCAGTTCTTC,CASSGGRRGNEQFF
TRBV7-2,TRBJ2-2,14,many,TRBD1,TGTGCCAGCAGCTTCACAGGGGGAACCGGGGAGCTGTTTTTT,CASSFTGGTGELFF
TRBV20-1,TRBJ2-1,18,NA,TRBD2,TGCAGTGCTAGAGTCGCACTCGTAGCGGGAATTTTGAACGATGAGCAGTTCTTC,CSARVALVAGILNDEQFF
TRBV29-1,TRBJ2-3,17,NA,TRBD2,TGCAGCTCCGAGGGGGGCCAGGGACTAGCGGGGGACCCCACGCAGTATTTT,CSSEGGQGLAGDPTQYF
TRBV20-1,TRBJ2-2,15,NA,NA,TGCAGTGCTAGAGACGGGGTCCAGAACACCGGGGAGCTGTTTTTT,CSARDGVQNTGELFF
TRBV4-3,TRBJ2-1,13,NA,TRBD1,TGCGCCAGCAGCGTTTACAGGGGCAATGAGCAGTTCTTC,CASSVYRGNEQFF
TRBV7-9,TRBJ2-5,15,NA,TRBD1,TGTGCCAGCAGCTTAAGGACAGGGTCACAAGAGACCCAGTACTTC,CASSLRTGSQETQYF
TRBV4-3,TRBJ2-2,18,few,TRBD2,TGCGCCAGCAGCCCGGGGGGGCTAGCGGGAGATTACACCGGGGAGCTGTTTTTT,CASSPGGLAGDYTGELFF
TRBV29-1,TRBJ1-1,13,many,TRBD1,TGCAGCGTTGCAGGGGGCAGGGGCACTGAAGCTTTCTTT,CSVAGGRGTEAFF
TRBV7-3,TRBJ2-5,15,NA,NA,TGTGCCAGCAGCCCCACTGACAGGATACAAGAGACCCAGTACTTC,CASSPTDRIQETQYF
TRBV29-1,TRBJ1-1,18,many,NA,TGCAGCGTTGAAGCGCCGGGACCTTATGTCTCAAGGAACACTGAAGCTTTCTTT,CSVEAPGPYVSRNTEAFF
TRBV5-5,TRBJ1-4,15,few,TRBD1,TGTGCCAGCAGCCTCAAGACAGGGAATAATGAAAAACTGTTTTTT,CASSLKTGNNEKLFF
TRBV11-2,TRBJ1-2,13,few,NA,TGTGCCAGCAGCTTCGACCAGGGTGGCGGCTACACCTTC,CASSFDQGGGYTF
TRBV29-1,TRBJ1-2,17,many,NA,TGCAGCGTCAGTGTAAATCGGGGCGCGAGGGCTAACTATGGCTACACCTTC,CSVSVNRGARANYGYTF
TRBV24-1,TRBJ2-2,14,few,NA,TGTGCCACCAGTGATTTGCGGGGCACCGGGGAGCTGTTTTTT,CATSDLRGTGELFF
TRBV20-1,TRBJ2-7,15,few,NA,TGCAGTGCTAGTGCGGGCAGTCAGAGCTCCTACGAGCAGTACTTC,CSASAGSQSSYEQYF
TRBV5-6,TRBJ1-1,16,NA,TRBD1,TGTGCCAGCAGCTTGGCGCTAGGGCAGGGGGTCACTGAAGCTTTCTTT,CASSLALGQGVTEAFF
TRBV28,TRBJ2-7,14,NA,NA,TGTGCCAGCAGTTTTCACGGGAGCTCCTACGAGCAGTACTTC,CASSFHGSSYEQYF
TRBV5-1,TRBJ2-3,15,many,TRBD2,TGCGCCAGCAGTTTTCCCGGGACTAGCGGAGATACGCAGTATTTT,CASSFPGTSGDTQYF
TRBV28,TRBJ2-3,16,few,TRBD1,TGTGCCAGCAGTCCAGCCGGGACAGGGTTCGCAGATACGCAGTATTTT,CASSPAGTGFADTQYF